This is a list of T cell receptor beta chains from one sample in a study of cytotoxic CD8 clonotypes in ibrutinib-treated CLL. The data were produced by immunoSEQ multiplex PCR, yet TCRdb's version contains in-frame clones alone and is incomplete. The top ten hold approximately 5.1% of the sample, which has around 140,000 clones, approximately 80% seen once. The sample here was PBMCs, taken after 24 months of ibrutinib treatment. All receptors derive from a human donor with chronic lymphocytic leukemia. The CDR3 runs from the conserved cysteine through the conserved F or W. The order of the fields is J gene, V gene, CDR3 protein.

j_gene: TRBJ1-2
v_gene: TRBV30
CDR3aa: CAWSWTGGVYGYTF

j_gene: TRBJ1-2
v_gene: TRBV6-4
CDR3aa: CASSEGPGAYGYTF

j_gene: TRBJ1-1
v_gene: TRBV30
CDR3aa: CAWRGRYTEAFF

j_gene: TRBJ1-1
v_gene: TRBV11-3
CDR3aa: CASRGLSTEAFF

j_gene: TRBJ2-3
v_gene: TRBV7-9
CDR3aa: CASSLAGYRGRTQYF

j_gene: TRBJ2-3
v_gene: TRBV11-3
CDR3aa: CASSSTDTQYF

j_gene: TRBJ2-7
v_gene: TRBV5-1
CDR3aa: CASSLWTGAYEQYF

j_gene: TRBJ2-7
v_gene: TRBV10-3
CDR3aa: CAISDPAEGDEQYF

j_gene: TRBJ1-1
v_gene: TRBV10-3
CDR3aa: CAISESTEAFF

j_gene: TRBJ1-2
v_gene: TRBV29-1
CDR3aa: CSVELGQGLHYGYTF

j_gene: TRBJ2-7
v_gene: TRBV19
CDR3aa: CASRDNYEQYF

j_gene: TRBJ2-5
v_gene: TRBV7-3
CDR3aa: CASSQGAGGKETQYF

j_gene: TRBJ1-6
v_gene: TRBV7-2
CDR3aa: CASSLGRIDNSPLHF

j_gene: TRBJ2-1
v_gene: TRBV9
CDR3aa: CASSPPGTGYHEQFF

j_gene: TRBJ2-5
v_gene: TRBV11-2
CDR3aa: CASSFSRWETQYF

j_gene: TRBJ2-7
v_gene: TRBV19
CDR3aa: CASSQIVYGVEQYF

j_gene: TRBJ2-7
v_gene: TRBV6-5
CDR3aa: CASSYSERLEQYF

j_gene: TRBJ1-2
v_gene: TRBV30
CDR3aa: CAWSAGTDVNYGYTF

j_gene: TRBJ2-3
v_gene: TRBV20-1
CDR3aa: CSASPDTQYF

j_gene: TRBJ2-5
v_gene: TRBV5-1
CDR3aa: CASSLHSGGEETQYF